Listed below are T cell receptor beta chains from one sample, sequenced in a study of read filtering for tumor transcriptome and immune sequencing. MiXCR was run by TCRdb on the reads, yielding one entry per CDR3 protein. This sample has around 41,000 distinct CDR3 sequences; 12% occur once, and the top ten carry about 35%. Sequenced input: a population of CD138-negative cells sorted from bone marrow. These receptors all stem from a donor at least 40 years old with multiple myeloma. Both conserved end residues are part of each CDR3. D genes are given only for firm matches. Size is stated for part of the rows, as once, few or many counts, or as a class when the clone is expanded.

TRBV3-1	TRBJ2-7	-	TRBD2	TGTGCCAGCAGCACACGGGAGGGCTACGAGCAGTACTTC	CASSTREGYEQYF
TRBV10-2	TRBJ2-1	many	-	TGCGCCAGCAGTGAGACCGGGGGATCCTACAATGAGCAGTTCTTC	CASSETGGSYNEQFF
TRBV10-3	TRBJ1-5	many	-	TGTGCCATCAGTGTTGGGGGGAATCAGCCCCAGCATTTT	CAISVGGNQPQHF
TRBV29-1	TRBJ2-2	many	-	TGCAGCGCGCAGGGAAGTTGGACCGGGGAGCTGTTTTTT	CSAQGSWTGELFF
TRBV6-2/TRBV6-3	TRBJ1-5	many	-	TGTGCCAGCAGCTTTGAACGGGGCCAGCCCCAGCATTTT	CASSFERGQPQHF
TRBV29-1	TRBJ1-2	many	-	TGCAGCGTTGAAAAAGTGCAAGCTAACTATGGCTACACCTTC	CSVEKVQANYGYTF
TRBV6-4	TRBJ2-1	medium-sized	-	TGTGCCAGCAGTGAGAAAGGTGGTGAAGCCAATGAGCAGTTCTTC	CASSEKGGEANEQFF
TRBV5-1	TRBJ2-3	many	-	TGCGCCAGCAGCTTGGCCGGTCCTAGCAACACAGATACGCAGTATTTT	CASSLAGPSNTDTQYF
TRBV5-1	TRBJ2-2	many	TRBD1	TGCGCCAGCAGTTACGACAGGGCGGACACCGGGGAGCTGTTTTTT	CASSYDRADTGELFF
TRBV7-8	TRBJ1-1	few	-	TGTGCCAGCACCCCCCGCGATGGTCGTACTGAAGCTTTCTTT	CASTPRDGRTEAFF
TRBV7-9	TRBJ2-1	many	TRBD2	TGTGCCAGCAGCTTGTCTTGGGAGGGAGGGACCTACAATGAGCAGTTCTTC	CASSLSWEGGTYNEQFF
TRBV5-1	TRBJ2-7	many	-	TGCGCCAGCAGCAACCCGGGCTCTCGTAGCTACGAGCAGTACTTC	CASSNPGSRSYEQYF
TRBV5-1	TRBJ1-1	many	-	TGCGCCAGCAGCCTCGGGCCGCCCAACACTGAAGCTTTCTTT	CASSLGPPNTEAFF
TRBV20-1	TRBJ2-1	many	-	TGCAGTGCTAGGACCGGACGAGCGAAGTACAATGAGCAGTTCTTC	CSARTGRAKYNEQFF
TRBV6-5	TRBJ1-5	many	TRBD1	TGTGCCAGCAGTTACGACAGGGAACAGCCCCAGCATTTT	CASSYDREQPQHF
TRBV5-1	TRBJ2-3	many	-	TGCGCCAGCAGCCCGGGACTCCTCCTCACAGATACGCAGTATTTT	CASSPGLLLTDTQYF
TRBV29-1	TRBJ1-1	many	TRBD1	TGCAGCGTTTATGGACAGGGGGTTTTTATGAACACTGAAGCTTTCTTT	CSVYGQGVFMNTEAFF
TRBV6-6	TRBJ1-4	many	-	TGTGCCAGCAGTTGGCTGGGGGCGACTAATGAAAAACTGTTTTTT	CASSWLGATNEKLFF